The 18 T cell receptor beta chains below all came from one sample that was sequenced in a study of blood T cells in healthy people across ages. The authors ran a second PCR of roughly 6 to 12 cycles using a sample-barcoded 5' primer and a J-beta primer mix. A single record per CDR3 protein comes from TCRdb applying MiXCR to the 5' RACE reads. Of roughly 700,000 distinct CDR3 sequences listed, 49% are singletons. Sequencing was carried out using blood. These receptors were obtained from a woman aged 60-70 years in good health.

The rearrangement joins TRBV9 to TRBJ1-1; TRBD1 aligns across 8 bases. This CDR3 contains 15 residues. V lost 0 bases to trimming and J lost 1 base; unmatched junction nucleotides: 2. Germline lookup yields CDR1 SGDLS and CDR2 YYNGEE. CDR3 DNA: TGTGCCAGCAGCGTAGTCGGGACAGGGAACACTGAAGCTTTCTTT. The encoded protein is CASSVVGTGNTEAFF.

The rearrangement joins TRBV7-9 to TRBJ2-7; D possibly corresponds to TRBD2 (5 bases). Germline lookup yields CDR1 SEHNR and CDR2 FQNEAQ (reference sequence). This CDR3 is built from 16 residues. V lost 4 bases and J 0 bases, leaving 16 bases between the germline ends. CDR3 residues: CASSSGDGESSYEQYF. The CDR3 coding sequence is TGTGCCAGCAGCTCAGGAGACGGGGAGAGCTCCTACGAGCAGTACTTC. Complete variable domain (other parts from reference TRBV7-9 and TRBJ2-7): DTGVSQNPRHKITKRGQNVTFRCDPISEHNRLYWYRQTLGQGPEFLTYFQNEAQLEKSRLLSDRFSAERPKGSFSTLEIQRTEQGDSAMYLCASSSGDGESSYEQYFGPGTRLTVT.

This clonotype was observed a few times. V and J are TRBV4-3 and TRBJ2-3, with 8 bases fitting TRBD2. The CDR3 covers 15 residues. Germline CDR1 and CDR2: LGHNA and YSLEER. After removal of 0 bases from V and 6 bases from J, the junction contained 5 bases not matched to a gene. CDR3: CASSQDEREGDTQYF. The CDR3 DNA follows: TGCGCCAGCAGCCAAGATGAACGGGAGGGGGATACGCAGTATTTT.

This clonotype was detected once. V and J are TRBV29-1 and TRBJ1-1; D is unclear. The CDR3 contains 15 residues. V lost 1 base to trimming and J lost 1 base, with 13 bases between them. CDR1 is SQVTM and CDR2 is ANQGSEA in the germline V gene. As DNA, the CDR3 is TGCAGCGTTGAAGGCGAGGGCGGGAAGAACACTGAAGCTTTCTTT. Protein product: CSVEGEGGKNTEAFF.

This clonotype was seen repeatedly, ten times or more. The gene calls are TRBV4-1 and TRBJ1-1, with a weak D call TRBD1 (5 bases). The V gene's germline CDR1 is MGHRA and CDR2 YSYEKL. Trimming removed 3 bases from V and 8 bases from J, with 10 bases in between. The CDR3 covers 12 residues. The CDR3 sequence: CASSHSGTEAFF. The DNA of the CDR3 is TGCGCCAGCAGCCATAGCGGGACCGAAGCTTTCTTT.

This clonotype was picked up a small number of times. The rearrangement links TRBV4-3 to TRBJ2-7; D is unresolved. V lost 2 bases, J lost 6 bases, and 14 bases lay in between. CDR1 LGHNA and CDR2 YSLEER come from the germline V gene. The CDR3 totals 14 residues. The CDR3 coding sequence is TGCGCCAGCAGCCAATCCCGTCTATCGGCCGAGCAGTACTTC. Translation: CASSQSRLSAEQYF.

V usage is TRBV7-9 and J usage is TRBJ1-1; perhaps TRBD1 as D (5 bases). V was pared by 2 bases and J by 1 base, with 11 bases between. Germline CDR1 reads SEHNR; CDR2 reads FQNEAQ (reference sequence). The CDR3 totals 15 residues. The CDR3 spells CASSLTGTGNTEAFF. The CDR3 DNA follows: TGTGCCAGCAGCTTAACCGGGACGGGGAACACTGAAGCTTTCTTT.

This clonotype has just a few counts. The chain has TRBV27 and TRBJ2-5; perhaps TRBD1 as D (5 bases). In germline, CDR1 is MNHEY, CDR2 SMNVEV (reference sequence). Trimming stripped 3 bases from V and 3 bases from J, with 11 bases between. This CDR3 region has 14 residues. CDR3 residues: CASSFSGSKETQYF. The CDR3 nucleotides are TGTGCCAGCAGTTTCTCAGGGTCTAAAGAGACCCAGTACTTC.

DNA for the CDR3: TGCGCCAGCAGCCAAGATCCAGGGGTCAGTCCATTTGAAAAACTGTTTTTT. Encoded protein: CASSQDPGVSPFEKLFF. This chain uses TRBV4-3 with TRBJ1-4, with D possibly being TRBD1 (6 bases). In germline, CDR1 is LGHNA, CDR2 YSLEER. The CDR3 length is 17 residues. V lost 0 bases and J lost 7, with 18 bases in between.

This chain uses TRBV7-2 with TRBJ1-1, with a tentative D call TRBD1 (6 bases). The V gene lost 6 bases and the J gene lost 0 bases, with 14 bases spanning the gap. Germline V lookup: CDR1 SGHTA, CDR2 FQGNSA. The CDR3 has 15 amino acids. CDR3 coding DNA: TGTGCCAGCAGTTACCGCGGACAGATGAACACTGAAGCTTTCTTT. Translated, it gives CASSYRGQMNTEAFF.

This clonotype was counted a single time. The chain has TRBV18 and TRBJ2-1; a weak D match, TRBD2 (5 bases). The CDR3 has 13 residues. Trimming removed 10 bases at V and 5 bases at J, with 15 bases between. CDR1 KGHSH and CDR2 LQKENI come from the germline V gene. For the CDR3, the DNA is TGTGCCACCGGGGAGCTCCAGGACAATGAGCAGTTCTTC. It encodes CATGELQDNEQFF.

The chain employs TRBV12-3 or TRBV12-4 and TRBJ2-1; the D gene is possibly TRBD2 (5 bases). The CDR3 extends over 14 amino acids. V dropped 3 bases and J dropped 5 bases, with 11 bases sitting between them. The CDR3, as DNA: TGTGCCAGCAGTTTCGTATTAGCGAACAATGAGCAGTTCTTC. Protein: CASSFVLANNEQFF.

The V gene is TRBV20-1, the J gene TRBJ2-7, with D hard to call. The CDR3 sequence is 14 residues long. V lost 6 bases, J lost 7 bases, and 22 bases lay in between. CDR1 is DFQATT, CDR2 SNEGSKA, per germline (reference sequence). The CDR3 sequence: CSAPESRADNEQYF. Here the CDR3 DNA reads TGCAGTGCCCCCGAATCGAGAGCAGACAATGAGCAGTACTTC.

This clonotype was counted only a few times. The V call is TRBV2, the J call TRBJ1-1; D is unclear. The germline CDR1 and CDR2 sequences are SNHLY and FYNNEI. The CDR3 is 13 residues long. V was shortened by 2 bases and J by 4 bases, with 8 bases between the two germline ends. Here the CDR3 DNA reads TGTGCCAGCAGTGAATGGGCTTCCACTGAAGCTTTCTTT. This codes for CASSEWASTEAFF.

The genes are TRBV7-3 and TRBJ1-2; D remains ambiguous. Germline CDR1 is SGHTA and CDR2 is FQGTGA. Between the trimmed V and J ends, which lost 5 bases and 3 bases, there was a span of 16 bases. The CDR3 runs to 15 residues. The CDR3, as DNA: TGTGCCAGCAGCCCGGGGAGCCTGATAGACTATGGCTACACCTTC. Its translation: CASSPGSLIDYGYTF.

The J gene is TRBJ1-2, the V gene TRBV28; tentatively, D is TRBD1 (5 bases). This CDR3 comprises 13 residues. The germline gives CDR1 MDHEN, CDR2 SYDVKM. V was cut by 7 bases and J by 12 bases, with 21 bases left in between. The CDR3 DNA follows: TGTGCCAGCACCAAAATCCTAAGGGGTGGACACACCTTC. It codes for CASTKILRGGHTF.

J is TRBJ2-5 and V is TRBV7-2; D may be TRBD2 (6 bases). This CDR3 comprises 14 residues. V lost 2 bases and J 2 bases, leaving 9 bases between the germline ends. Germline V lookup: CDR1 SGHTA, CDR2 FQGNSA. CDR3 sequence: CASSLYREQETQYF. The CDR3, as DNA: TGTGCCAGCAGCTTATATCGGGAGCAAGAGACCCAGTACTTC.

Of note for this clonotype: At one end, the junction sequence differs from germline, possibly due to a read error. The chain carries TRBV4-3 and TRBJ2-6; tentatively, D is TRBD1 or TRBD2 (5 bases each). This CDR3 has 17 residues. In germline, CDR1 is LGHNA, CDR2 YSLEER. CDR3 DNA sequence: TGCGCCAGCAGCCAAGAGATCGGGGCCTCTGGGGCCAACGTTCTGACTTTC. Its protein product is CASSQEIGASGANVLTF.